This T cell receptor (beta chain) derives from a study of shared clonotypes between healthy human individuals. About this clone: The same CDR3 can be traced to other DNA sequences in this sample.

Using immunoSEQ multiplex PCR, the repertoire was profiled, and TCRdb retains in-frame clones only, with some absent. The repertoire includes approximately 530,000 clones, approximately 94% of them detected once, and 0.05% to 0.08% sits in the top ten. Germline V gene data show CDR1 as SNHLY and CDR2 as FYNNEI. The CDR3 totals 12 residues. V lost 8 bases, J lost 0 bases, and 8 bases lay in between. Splitting of CD4+ cells produced CD45RA+ naive and CD45RA-negative memory subsets. The rearrangement uses TRBV2 and TRBJ2-7; D is unclear. The receptor was derived from a woman in her thirties in good health. Material: naive CD4+ T cells sorted from blood. Documented subset: CD45RA+ positively selected. Here the CDR3 reads CASGRLSYEQYF. Here the CDR3 DNA reads TGTGCCAGCGGGCGCCTCTCCTACGAGCAGTACTTC. The full variable domain, rest sourced from reference TRBV2 and TRBJ2-7, is EPEVTQTPSHQVTQMGQEVILRCVPISNHLYFYWYRQILGQKVEFLVSFYNNEISEKSEIFDDQFSVERPDGSNFTLKIRSTKLEDSAMYFCASGRLSYEQYFGPGTRLTVT.